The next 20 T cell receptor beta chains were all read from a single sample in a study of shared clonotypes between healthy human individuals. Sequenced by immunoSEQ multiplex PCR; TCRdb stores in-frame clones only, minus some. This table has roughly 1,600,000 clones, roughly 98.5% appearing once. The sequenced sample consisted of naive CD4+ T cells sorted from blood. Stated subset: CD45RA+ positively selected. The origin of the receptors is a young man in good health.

CDR3 sequence (DNA): TGTGCCATCAGTGAGAATACATCGGGAGAGCAGTACTTC. This translates into CAISENTSGEQYF. The rearrangement links TRBV10-3 to TRBJ2-7; weak D call: TRBD2 (5 bases). Deletions cut 2 bases from V and 7 bases from J, with 12 bases between. The CDR3 consists of 13 residues. Germline CDR1 is ENHRY and CDR2 is SYGVKD.

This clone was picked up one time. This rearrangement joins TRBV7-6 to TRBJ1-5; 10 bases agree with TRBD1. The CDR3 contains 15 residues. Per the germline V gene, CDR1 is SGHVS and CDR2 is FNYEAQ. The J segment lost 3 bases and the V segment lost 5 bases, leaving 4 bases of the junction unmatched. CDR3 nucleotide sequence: TGTGCCAGCAGCAGGACAGGGGGTTTCAATCAGCCCCAGCATTTT. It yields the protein CASSRTGGFNQPQHF.

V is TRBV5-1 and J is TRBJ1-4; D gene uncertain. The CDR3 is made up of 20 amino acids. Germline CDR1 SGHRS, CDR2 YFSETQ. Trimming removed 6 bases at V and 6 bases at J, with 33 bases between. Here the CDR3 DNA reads TGCGCCAGCATCTACTTACGGGCCAGAATGGTACGAGACAATTATGAAAAACTGTTTTTT. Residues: CASIYLRARMVRDNYEKLFF.

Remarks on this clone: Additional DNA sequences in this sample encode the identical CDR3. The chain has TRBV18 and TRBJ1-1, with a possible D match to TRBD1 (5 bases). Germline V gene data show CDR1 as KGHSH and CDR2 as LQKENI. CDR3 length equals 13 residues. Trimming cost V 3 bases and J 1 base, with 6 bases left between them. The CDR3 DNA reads TGTGCCAGCTCACCTACAGGGAACACTGAAGCTTTCTTT. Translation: CASSPTGNTEAFF.

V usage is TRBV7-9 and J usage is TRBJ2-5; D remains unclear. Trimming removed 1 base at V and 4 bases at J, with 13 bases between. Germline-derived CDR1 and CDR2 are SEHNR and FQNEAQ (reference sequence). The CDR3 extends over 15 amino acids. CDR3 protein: CASSLGSTVRETQYF. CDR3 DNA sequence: TGTGCCAGCAGCTTAGGGAGTACGGTTCGAGAGACCCAGTACTTC.

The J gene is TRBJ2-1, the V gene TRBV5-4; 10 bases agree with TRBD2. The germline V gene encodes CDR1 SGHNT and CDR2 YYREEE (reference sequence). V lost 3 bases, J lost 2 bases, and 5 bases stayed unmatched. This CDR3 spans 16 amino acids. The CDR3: CASSSATSGTYNEQFF. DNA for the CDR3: TGTGCCAGCAGCTCGGCTACTAGCGGGACCTACAATGAGCAGTTCTTC.

In DNA form, the CDR3 reads TGCGCCAGCAGCCAACAAGTTGGGTTAGGGCAGTATTTT. Translating it yields CASSQQVGLGQYF. This sequence joins TRBV4-1 and TRBJ2-3, with D uncertain. This CDR3 has 13 residues. V was pared by 2 bases and J by 11 bases, with 14 bases between. Germline CDR1 is MGHRA and CDR2 is YSYEKL.

DNA for the CDR3: TGTGCCATCAGTGAGCCACGCCCAGGGATCACCTACAATGAGCAGTTCTTC. Translated, it gives CAISEPRPGITYNEQFF. The V gene is TRBV10-3, the J gene TRBJ2-1; D might be TRBD1 (5 bases). The CDR3 sequence is 17 residues long. Germline loops: CDR1 ENHRY, CDR2 SYGVKD. With 2 bases removed from V and 2 bases from J, the gap between germline ends came to 16 bases.

This CDR3 reads CASTATSGTGGELFF. In DNA, the CDR3 is TGTGCCAGCACAGCGACTAGCGGGACTGGGGGGGAGCTGTTTTTT. This chain links TRBV6-5 with TRBJ2-2; 11 bases agree with TRBD2. This CDR3 is 15 amino acids long. Germline CDR1 reads MNHEY; CDR2 reads SVGAGI. V trimming: 7 bases; J trimming: 8 bases; junction bases outside the gene matches: 9.

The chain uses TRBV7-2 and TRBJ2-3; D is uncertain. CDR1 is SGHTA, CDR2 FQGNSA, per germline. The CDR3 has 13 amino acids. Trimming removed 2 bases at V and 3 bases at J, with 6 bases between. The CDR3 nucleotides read TGTGCCAGCAGCTTACAAATTACAGATACGCAGTATTTT. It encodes CASSLQITDTQYF. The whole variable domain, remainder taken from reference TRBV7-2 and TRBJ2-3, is GAGVSQSPSNKVTEKGKDVELRCDPISGHTALYWYRQSLGQGLEFLIYFQGNSAPDKSGLPSDRFSAERTGGSVSTLTIQRTQQEDSAVYLCASSLQITDTQYFGPGTRLTVL.

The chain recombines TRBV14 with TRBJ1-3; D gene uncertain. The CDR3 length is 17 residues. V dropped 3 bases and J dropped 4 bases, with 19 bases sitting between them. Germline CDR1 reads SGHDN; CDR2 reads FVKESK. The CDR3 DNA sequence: TGTGCCAGCAGCCAGGGCCGGGCCCCTGGCACCGGAAACACCATATATTTT. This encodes CASSQGRAPGTGNTIYF.

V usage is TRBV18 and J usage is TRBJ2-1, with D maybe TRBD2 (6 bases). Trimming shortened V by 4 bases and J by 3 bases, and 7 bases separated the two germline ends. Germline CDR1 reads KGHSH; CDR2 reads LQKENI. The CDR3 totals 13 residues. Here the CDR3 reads CASSQDYYNEQFF. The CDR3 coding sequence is TGTGCCAGCTCACAGGACTACTACAATGAGCAGTTCTTC. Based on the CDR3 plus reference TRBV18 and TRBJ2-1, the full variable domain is NAGVMQNPRHLVRRRGQEARLRCSPMKGHSHVYWYRQLPEEGLKFMVYLQKENIIDESGMPKERFSAEFPKEGPSILRIQQVVRGDSAAYFCASSQDYYNEQFFGPGTRLTVL.

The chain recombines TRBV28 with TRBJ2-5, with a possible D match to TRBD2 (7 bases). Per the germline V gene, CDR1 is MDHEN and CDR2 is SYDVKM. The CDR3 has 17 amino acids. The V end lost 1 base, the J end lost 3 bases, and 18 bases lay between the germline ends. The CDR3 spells CASSLYGRGGVEETQYF. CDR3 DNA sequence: TGTGCCAGCAGTTTATATGGAAGAGGGGGGGTGGAAGAGACCCAGTACTTC.

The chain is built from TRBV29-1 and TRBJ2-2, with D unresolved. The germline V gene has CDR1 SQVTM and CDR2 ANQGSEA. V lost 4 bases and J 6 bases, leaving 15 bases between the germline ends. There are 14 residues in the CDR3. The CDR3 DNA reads TGCAGCGTTGGTCGAGGACCTACGGCCGGGGAGCTGTTTTTT. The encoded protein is CSVGRGPTAGELFF.

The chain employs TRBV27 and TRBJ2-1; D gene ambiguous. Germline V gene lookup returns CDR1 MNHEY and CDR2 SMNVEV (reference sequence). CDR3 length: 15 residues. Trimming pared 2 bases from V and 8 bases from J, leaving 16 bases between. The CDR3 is CASSLDPSYGHEQFF. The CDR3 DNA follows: TGTGCCAGCAGTTTAGATCCATCCTACGGACATGAGCAGTTCTTC.

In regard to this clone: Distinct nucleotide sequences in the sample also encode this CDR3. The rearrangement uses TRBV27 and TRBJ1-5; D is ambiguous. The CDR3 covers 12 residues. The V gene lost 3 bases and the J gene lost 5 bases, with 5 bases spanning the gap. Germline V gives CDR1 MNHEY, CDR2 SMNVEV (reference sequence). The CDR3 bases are TGTGCCAGCAGTTTTCCCGATCAGCCCCAGCATTTT. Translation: CASSFPDQPQHF.

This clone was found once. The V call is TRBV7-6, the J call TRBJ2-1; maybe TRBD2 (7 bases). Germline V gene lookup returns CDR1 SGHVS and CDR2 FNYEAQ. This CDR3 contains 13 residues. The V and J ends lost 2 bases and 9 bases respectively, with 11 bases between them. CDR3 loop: CASSLSRGGEQFF. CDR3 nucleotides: TGTGCCAGCAGCTTAAGTAGGGGGGGTGAGCAGTTCTTC. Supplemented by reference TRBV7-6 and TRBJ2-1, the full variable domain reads GAGVSQSPRYKVTKRGQDVALRCDPISGHVSLYWYRQALGQGPEFLTYFNYEAQQDKSGLPNDRFSAERPEGSISTLTIQRTEQRDSAMYRCASSLSRGGEQFFGPGTRLTVL.

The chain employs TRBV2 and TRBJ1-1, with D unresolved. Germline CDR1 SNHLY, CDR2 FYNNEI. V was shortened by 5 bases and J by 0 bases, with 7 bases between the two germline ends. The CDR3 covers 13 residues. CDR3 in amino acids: CASSREMNTEAFF. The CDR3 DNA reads TGTGCCAGCAGTAGGGAAATGAACACTGAAGCTTTCTTT.

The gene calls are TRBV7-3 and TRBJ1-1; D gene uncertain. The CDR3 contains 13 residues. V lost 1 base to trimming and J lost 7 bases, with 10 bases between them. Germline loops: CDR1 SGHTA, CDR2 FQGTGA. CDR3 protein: CASSLNRDNEAFF. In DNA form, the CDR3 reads TGTGCCAGCAGCTTAAATCGGGATAATGAAGCTTTCTTT.

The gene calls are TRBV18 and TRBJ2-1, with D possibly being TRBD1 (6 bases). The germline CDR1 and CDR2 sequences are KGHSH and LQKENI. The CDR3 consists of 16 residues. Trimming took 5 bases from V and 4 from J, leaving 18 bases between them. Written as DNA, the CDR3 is TGTGCCAGCTCAGATCGGACAGCATTTTTGTACAATGAGCAGTTCTTC. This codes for CASSDRTAFLYNEQFF.